Following are 10 T cell receptor beta chains from one sample sequenced in a study of T-cell memory formation after mild COVID-19. TCRdb fed the 5' RACE reads into MiXCR, producing one record per CDR3 protein. The data show 550,000 to 600,000 distinct CDR3 sequences, roughly 17% seen once. Material for sequencing was PBMCs or a T cell subset sorted from them (not recorded which). All receptors come from an adult woman who had mild COVID-19 (a few samples of this study predate the infection). Cell type and time point are not known.

The chain combines TRBV7-9 with TRBJ2-2; TRBD1 matches at 9 bases. Germline CDR1 is SEHNR and CDR2 is FQNEAQ (reference sequence). V was pared by 2 bases and J by 6 bases, with 7 bases of the junction left unmatched. The CDR3 has 16 amino acids. CDR3 nucleotides: TGTGCCAGCAGCTTATTTTGGGACAGGGAGCCCGGGGAGCTGTTTTTT. This encodes CASSLFWDREPGELFF.

A few counts support this clonotype. V gene TRBV10-3 combines with J gene TRBJ2-2; 7 bases fit TRBD1. V trimming: 6 bases; J trimming: 3 bases; junction bases outside the gene matches: 13. This CDR3 region has 17 residues. Germline CDR1 reads ENHRY; CDR2 reads SYGVKD. CDR3 loop: CAIRGTALLTDTGELFF. The DNA of the CDR3 is TGTGCCATCAGGGGGACAGCTCTATTGACCGACACCGGGGAGCTGTTTTTT.

The sample holds a few counts of this clonotype. The junction and the germline gene differ at one end; a read error may be behind it. The chain carries TRBV28 and TRBJ2-5; D possibly uses TRBD1 or TRBD2 (5 bases each). The CDR3 loop spans 14 amino acids. Germline CDR1 and CDR2: MDHEN and SYDVKM. DNA for the CDR3: TGTGCCAGCATCCCAACCGTGGGGTACCGGGACGCAGCGTTC. Its translation: CASIPTVGYRDAAF.

This chain connects TRBV29-1 to TRBJ2-7; TRBD1 matches 7 bases. The junction had 6 bases not matched to a gene; V was cut back by 3 bases and J by 4 bases. CDR1 and CDR2 from the germline V gene are SQVTM and ANQGSEA. The CDR3 length is 13 residues. The CDR3 nucleotides read TGCAGCGTTGATGAGGGGGCGGAATACGAGCAGTACTTC. Translation: CSVDEGAEYEQYF.

This clonotype appeared a few times. V gene TRBV6-1 combines with J gene TRBJ1-5, with D perhaps matching TRBD1 (5 bases). Between the trimmed V and J ends, which lost 7 bases and 5 bases, there was a span of 12 bases. The CDR3 totals 13 residues. Germline V gene data show CDR1 as MNHNS and CDR2 as SASEGT. The CDR3 loop is CASTRTPDQPQHF. CDR3 bases: TGTGCCAGCACTCGGACACCCGATCAGCCCCAGCATTTT.

This clonotype was seen more than once but under ten times. The CDR3 DNA reads TGTGCCAGCAGAGGTAAGGGGGCCGTCAATGAGCAGTTCTTC. It codes for CASRGKGAVNEQFF. The chain uses TRBV25-1 and TRBJ2-1; 7 bases match TRBD1. This CDR3 has 14 residues. In germline, CDR1 is MGHDK, CDR2 SYGVNS. The J segment lost 6 bases and the V segment lost 6 bases, leaving 8 bases of the junction unmatched.

V usage is TRBV6-1 and J usage is TRBJ2-1; unclear D gene. V lost 1 base to trimming and J lost 6 bases, with 4 bases between them. The CDR3 is 12 amino acids. Germline V gene sequence: CDR1 MNHNS, CDR2 SASEGT. The CDR3 loop is CASSEGVNEQFF. The CDR3 bases are TGTGCCAGCAGTGAAGGGGTCAATGAGCAGTTCTTC.

This clonotype was detected a few times. J is TRBJ2-2 and V is TRBV5-1, with 7 positions matching TRBD1. CDR3 length: 16 amino acids. The V gene end was trimmed by 2 bases and the J gene end by 6 bases; junction bases not matched to a gene: 10. The germline CDR1 and CDR2 sequences are SGHRS and YFSETQ. The CDR3 reads CASSFSGTEMSGELFF. CDR3 in DNA: TGCGCCAGCAGCTTCTCCGGGACAGAAATGTCCGGGGAGCTGTTTTTT.

This clonotype was recorded a few times. The chain recombines TRBV20-1 with TRBJ2-7; 10 nucleotides match TRBD2. V shed 2 bases, J shed 7 bases, and the junction held 14 bases outside the gene matches. In germline, CDR1 is DFQATT, CDR2 SNEGSKA (reference sequence). CDR3 length: 16 residues. The CDR3 bases are TGCAGTGCTAGACACCTACGGACTAGCGGACGCGGGGAGCAGTACTTC. This codes for CSARHLRTSGRGEQYF.

DNA for the CDR3: TGTGCCAGCTCTAAAAGACCGACTAGCGGGGGGAGCACAGATACGCAGTATTTT. Protein sequence: CASSKRPTSGGSTDTQYF. V usage is TRBV7-2 and J usage is TRBJ2-3, with 13 bases that match TRBD2. In germline, CDR1 is SGHTA, CDR2 FQGNSA. V lost 8 bases, J lost 0 bases, and 11 bases stayed unmatched. The CDR3 totals 18 residues.